What follows is one T cell receptor (beta chain) and its context. The table came from immunoSEQ multiplex PCR; TCRdb's copy has only in-frame clones and leaves some out. The sample contains some 140,000 clones, about 88% of which appear only once. The data derive from a study of T cell responses to AZD1222 COVID-19 vaccine. This CDR3 comprises 18 residues. V lost 0 bases and J 1 base, leaving 16 bases between the germline ends. Germline V CDR1 and CDR2: MNHEY, SVGEGT. The sample here was peripheral blood, taken on day 0 of AZD1222 vaccination. This sequence was found in an adult in good health. V and J are TRBV6-2 or TRBV6-3 and TRBJ2-4; no clear D gene. The CDR3 DNA is TGTGCCAGCAGTTACTCGATCGGAAGACTTGTTGCCAAAAACATTCAGTACTTC. It translates to CASSYSIGRLVAKNIQYF.